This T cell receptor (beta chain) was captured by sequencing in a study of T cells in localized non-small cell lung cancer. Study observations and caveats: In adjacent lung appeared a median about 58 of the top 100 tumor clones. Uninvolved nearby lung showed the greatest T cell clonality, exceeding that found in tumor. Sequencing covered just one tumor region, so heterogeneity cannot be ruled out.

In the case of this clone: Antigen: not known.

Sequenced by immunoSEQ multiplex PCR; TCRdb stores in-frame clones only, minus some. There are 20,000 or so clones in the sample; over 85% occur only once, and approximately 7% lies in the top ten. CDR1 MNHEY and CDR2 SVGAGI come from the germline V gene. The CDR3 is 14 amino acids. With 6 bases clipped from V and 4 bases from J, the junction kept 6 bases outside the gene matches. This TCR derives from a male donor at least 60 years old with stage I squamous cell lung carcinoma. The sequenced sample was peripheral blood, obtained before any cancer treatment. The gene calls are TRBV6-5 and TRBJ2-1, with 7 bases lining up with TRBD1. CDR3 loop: CASRDRALYNEQFF. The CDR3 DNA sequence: TGTGCCAGCAGAGACAGGGCCCTTTACAATGAGCAGTTCTTC.